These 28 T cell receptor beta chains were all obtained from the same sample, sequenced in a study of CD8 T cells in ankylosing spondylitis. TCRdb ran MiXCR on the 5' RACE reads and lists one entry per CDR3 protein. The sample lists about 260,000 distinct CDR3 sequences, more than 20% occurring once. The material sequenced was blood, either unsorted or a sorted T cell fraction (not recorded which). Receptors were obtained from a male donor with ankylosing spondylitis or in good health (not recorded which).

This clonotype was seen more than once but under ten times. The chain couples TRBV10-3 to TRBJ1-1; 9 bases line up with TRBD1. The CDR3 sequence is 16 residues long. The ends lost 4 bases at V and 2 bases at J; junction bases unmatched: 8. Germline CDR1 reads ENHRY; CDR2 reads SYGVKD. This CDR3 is CAISARGGQGNTEAFF. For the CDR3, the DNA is TGTGCCATCAGTGCCCGGGGGGGACAGGGAAACACTGAAGCTTTCTTT.

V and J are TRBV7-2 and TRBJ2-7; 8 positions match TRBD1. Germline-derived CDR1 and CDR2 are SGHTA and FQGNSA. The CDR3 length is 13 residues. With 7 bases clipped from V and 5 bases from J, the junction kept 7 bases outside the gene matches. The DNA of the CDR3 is TGTGCCAGCACCACAGACAGGGGTCACGAGCAGTACTTC. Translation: CASTTDRGHEQYF.

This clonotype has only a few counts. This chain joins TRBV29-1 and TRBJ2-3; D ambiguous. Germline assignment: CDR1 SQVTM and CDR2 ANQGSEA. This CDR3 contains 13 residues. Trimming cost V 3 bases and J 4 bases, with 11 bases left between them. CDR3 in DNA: TGCAGCGTTGACTCGGGCCGGCCAGATACGCAGTATTTT. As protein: CSVDSGRPDTQYF.

CDR3 DNA: TGTGCCAGCAGCTTCAGGGGGAGCTCCTATAATTCACCCCTCCACTTT. The encoded protein is CASSFRGSSYNSPLHF. The chain recombines TRBV11-2 with TRBJ1-6; 7 bases are shared with TRBD1. Germline V gives CDR1 SGHAT, CDR2 FQNNGV. There are 16 residues in the CDR3. V lost 3 bases, J lost 0 bases, and 2 bases stayed unmatched.

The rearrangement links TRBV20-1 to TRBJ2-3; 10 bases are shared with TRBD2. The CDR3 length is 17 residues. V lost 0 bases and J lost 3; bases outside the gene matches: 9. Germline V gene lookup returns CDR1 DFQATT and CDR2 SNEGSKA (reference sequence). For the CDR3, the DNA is TGCAGTGCTAGAGATCTCCAGCGGGGGGGCCGAACAGATACGCAGTATTTT. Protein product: CSARDLQRGGRTDTQYF.

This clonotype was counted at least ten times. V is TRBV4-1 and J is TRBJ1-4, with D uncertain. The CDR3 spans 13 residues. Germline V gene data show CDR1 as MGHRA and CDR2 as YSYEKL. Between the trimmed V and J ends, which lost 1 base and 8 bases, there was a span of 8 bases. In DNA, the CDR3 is TGCGCCAGCAGCCAAGTTATTAAGGAAAAACTGTTTTTT. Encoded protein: CASSQVIKEKLFF.

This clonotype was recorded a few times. The CDR3 DNA reads as TGCAGCGAAAAAAGGGCAGGGAGGGCTGAAGCTTTCTTT. It is translated as CSEKRAGRAEAFF. V usage is TRBV29-1 and J usage is TRBJ1-1, with D maybe TRBD1 (5 bases). V was trimmed by 7 bases and J by 6 bases, leaving 18 bases between them. The CDR3 is 13 amino acids. CDR1 and CDR2 from the germline V gene are SQVTM and ANQGSEA.

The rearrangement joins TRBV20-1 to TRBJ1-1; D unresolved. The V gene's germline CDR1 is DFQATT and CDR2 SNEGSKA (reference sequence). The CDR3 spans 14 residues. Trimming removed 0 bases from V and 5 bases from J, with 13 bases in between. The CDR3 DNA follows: TGCAGTGCTAGAGAGGAGGGTTTAGGGACTGAAGCTTTCTTT. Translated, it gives CSAREEGLGTEAFF.

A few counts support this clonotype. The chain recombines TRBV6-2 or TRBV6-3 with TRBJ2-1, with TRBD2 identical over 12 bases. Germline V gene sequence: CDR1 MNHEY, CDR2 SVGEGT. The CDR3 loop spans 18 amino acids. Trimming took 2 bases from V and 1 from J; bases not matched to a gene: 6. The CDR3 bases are TGTGCCAGCAGTTACCCTAGCGGGGGGGCCTGGTCCTACAATGAGCAGTTCTTC. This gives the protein CASSYPSGGAWSYNEQFF.

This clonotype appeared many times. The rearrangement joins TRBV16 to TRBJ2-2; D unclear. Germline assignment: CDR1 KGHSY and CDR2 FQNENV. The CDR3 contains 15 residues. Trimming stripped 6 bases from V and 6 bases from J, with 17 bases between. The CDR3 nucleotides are TGTGCCAGCAGTTACAGCATACTTTCAGCCGGGGAGCTGTTTTTT. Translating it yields CASSYSILSAGELFF.

Here the CDR3 DNA reads TGCAGTGCTAGACAGGGCAGCAATCAGCCCCAGCATTTT. It specifies CSARQGSNQPQHF. The V and J genes are TRBV20-1 and TRBJ1-5; possibly TRBD1 for D (5 bases). The CDR3 has 13 amino acids. Germline CDR1 DFQATT, CDR2 SNEGSKA (reference sequence). The ends were cut back, 2 bases at V and 1 base at J, with 6 bases in the middle.

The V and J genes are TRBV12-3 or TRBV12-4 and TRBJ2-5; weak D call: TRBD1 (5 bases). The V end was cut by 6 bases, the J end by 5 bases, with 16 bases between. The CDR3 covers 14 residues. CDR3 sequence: CASSSRVFHETQYF. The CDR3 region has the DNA TGTGCCAGCAGCTCCAGGGTATTTCACGAGACCCAGTACTTC.

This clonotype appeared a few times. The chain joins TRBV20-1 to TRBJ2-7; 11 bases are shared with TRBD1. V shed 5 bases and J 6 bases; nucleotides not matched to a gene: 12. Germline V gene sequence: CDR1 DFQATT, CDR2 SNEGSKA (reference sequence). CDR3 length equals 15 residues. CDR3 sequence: CSACQAGTGGREQYF. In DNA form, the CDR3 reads TGCAGTGCTTGTCAAGCCGGGACAGGGGGTCGCGAGCAGTACTTC.

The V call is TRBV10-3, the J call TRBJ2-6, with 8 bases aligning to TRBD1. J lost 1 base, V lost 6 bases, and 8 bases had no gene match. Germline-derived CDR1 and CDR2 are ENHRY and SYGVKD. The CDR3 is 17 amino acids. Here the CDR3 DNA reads TGTGCCATCAGCGGGGCAGGGGGCGCATCTGGGGCCAACGTCCTGACTTTC. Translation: CAISGAGGASGANVLTF.

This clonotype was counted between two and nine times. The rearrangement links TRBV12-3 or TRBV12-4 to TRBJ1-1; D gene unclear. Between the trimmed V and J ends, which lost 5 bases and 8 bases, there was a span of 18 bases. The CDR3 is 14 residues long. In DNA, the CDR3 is TGTGCCAGCAGTCAACAAGGCGGAATCACGGAAGCTTTCTTT. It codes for CASSQQGGITEAFF.

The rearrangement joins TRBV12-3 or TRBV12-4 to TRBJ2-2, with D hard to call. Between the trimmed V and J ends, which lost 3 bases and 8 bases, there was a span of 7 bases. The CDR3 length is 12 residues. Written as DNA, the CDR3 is TGTGCCAGCAGTTTGGTGGGGGGGGAGCTGTTTTTT. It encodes CASSLVGGELFF.

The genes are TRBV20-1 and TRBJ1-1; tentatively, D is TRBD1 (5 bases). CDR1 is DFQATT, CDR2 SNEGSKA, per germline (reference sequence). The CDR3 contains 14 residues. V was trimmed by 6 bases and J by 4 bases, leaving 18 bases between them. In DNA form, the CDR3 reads TGCAGTGCCGAAGACGTGGGGGGGGTCACTGAAGCTTTCTTT. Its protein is CSAEDVGGVTEAFF.

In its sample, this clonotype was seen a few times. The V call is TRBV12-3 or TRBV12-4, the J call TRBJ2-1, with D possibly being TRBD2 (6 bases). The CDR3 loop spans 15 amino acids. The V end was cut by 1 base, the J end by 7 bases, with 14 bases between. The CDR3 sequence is CASSLVTSGGNEQFF. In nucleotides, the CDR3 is TGTGCCAGCAGTTTAGTGACTAGTGGGGGTAATGAGCAGTTCTTC.

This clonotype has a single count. The CDR3 DNA reads as TGTGCCAGTAGTATGGCCGGACTAGCGACCTCCTACGAGCAGTACTTC. Translating gives CASSMAGLATSYEQYF. The chain uses TRBV19 and TRBJ2-7, with 9 bases that match TRBD2. The CDR3 spans 16 residues. The germline V gene encodes CDR1 LNHDA and CDR2 SQIVND (reference sequence). V dropped 3 bases and J dropped 0; count of bases not matched to a gene: 6.

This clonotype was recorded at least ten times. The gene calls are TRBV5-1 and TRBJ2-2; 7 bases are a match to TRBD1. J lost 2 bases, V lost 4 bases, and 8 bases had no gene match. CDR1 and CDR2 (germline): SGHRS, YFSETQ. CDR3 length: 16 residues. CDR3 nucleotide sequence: TGCGCCAGCAGCGGAGACAGGGAAATTAACACCGGGGAGCTGTTTTTT. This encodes CASSGDREINTGELFF. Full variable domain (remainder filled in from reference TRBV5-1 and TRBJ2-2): KAGVTQTPRYLIKTRGQQVTLSCSPISGHRSVSWYQQTPGQGLQFLFEYFSETQRNKGNFPGRFSGRQFSNSRSEMNVSTLELGDSALYLCASSGDREINTGELFFGEGSRLTVL.

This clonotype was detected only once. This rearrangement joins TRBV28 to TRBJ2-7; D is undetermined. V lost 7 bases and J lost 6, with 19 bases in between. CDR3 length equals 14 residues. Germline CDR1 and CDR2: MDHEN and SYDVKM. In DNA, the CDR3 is TGTGCCAGCACCCCCCATGGGTTCCTATCCGAGCAGTACTTC. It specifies CASTPHGFLSEQYF.

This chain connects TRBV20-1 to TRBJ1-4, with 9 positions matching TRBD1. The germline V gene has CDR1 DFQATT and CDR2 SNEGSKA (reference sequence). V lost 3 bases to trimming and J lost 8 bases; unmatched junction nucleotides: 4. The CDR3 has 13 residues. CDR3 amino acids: CSASTGGGEKLFF. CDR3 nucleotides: TGCAGTGCTAGCACAGGGGGCGGAGAAAAACTGTTTTTT.

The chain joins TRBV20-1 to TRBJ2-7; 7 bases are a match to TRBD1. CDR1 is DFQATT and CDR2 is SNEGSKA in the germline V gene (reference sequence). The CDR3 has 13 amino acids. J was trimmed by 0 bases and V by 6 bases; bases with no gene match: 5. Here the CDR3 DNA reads TGCAGTGCCCCGGGACAGAACTCCTACGAGCAGTACTTC. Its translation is CSAPGQNSYEQYF.

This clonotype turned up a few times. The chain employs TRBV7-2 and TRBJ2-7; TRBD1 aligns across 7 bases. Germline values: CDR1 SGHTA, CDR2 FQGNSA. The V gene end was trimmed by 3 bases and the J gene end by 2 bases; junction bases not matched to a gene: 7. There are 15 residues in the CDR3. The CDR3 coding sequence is TGTGCCAGCAGCTTTAGCGTGGGACAGCCCTACGAGCAGTACTTC. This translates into CASSFSVGQPYEQYF.

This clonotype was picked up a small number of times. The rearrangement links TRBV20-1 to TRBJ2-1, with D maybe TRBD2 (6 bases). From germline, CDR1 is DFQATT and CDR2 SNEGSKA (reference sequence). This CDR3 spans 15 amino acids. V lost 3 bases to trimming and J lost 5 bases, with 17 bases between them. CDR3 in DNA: TGCAGTGCTAGCAGTCCGGAGGGGTTCCACAATGAGCAGTTCTTC. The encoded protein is CSASSPEGFHNEQFF.

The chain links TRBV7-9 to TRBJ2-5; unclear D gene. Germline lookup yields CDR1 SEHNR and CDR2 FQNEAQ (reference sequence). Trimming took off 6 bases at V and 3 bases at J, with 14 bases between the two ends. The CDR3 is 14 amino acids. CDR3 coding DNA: TGTGCCAGCAGTCACTCGGCAGGAGAAGAGACCCAGTACTTC. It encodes CASSHSAGEETQYF.

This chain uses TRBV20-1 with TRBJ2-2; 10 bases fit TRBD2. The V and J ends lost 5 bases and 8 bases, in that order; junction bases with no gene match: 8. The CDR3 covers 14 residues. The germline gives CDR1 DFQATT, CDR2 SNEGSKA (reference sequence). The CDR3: CSARSGGLRGELFF. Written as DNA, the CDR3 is TGCAGTGCTCGTAGCGGGGGGCTTCGGGGGGAGCTGTTTTTT.

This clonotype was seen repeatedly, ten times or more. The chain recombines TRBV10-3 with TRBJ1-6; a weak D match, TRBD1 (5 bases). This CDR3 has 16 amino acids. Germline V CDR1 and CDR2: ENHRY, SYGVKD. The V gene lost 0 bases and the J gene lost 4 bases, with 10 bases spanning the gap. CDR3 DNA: TGTGCCATCAGTGAGTCTCGGGGACCGTATAATTCACCCCTCCACTTT. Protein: CAISESRGPYNSPLHF.